This T cell receptor beta chain was sequenced in a study of beta chain features in type 1 diabetes. Findings and limits, study-wide: All four CD4+ subsets from Type 1 diabetes patients carried moderately but significantly shorter TCRB CDR3s. Any role of HLA type in TCRB rearrangement remained unresolved here.

In regard to this clone: Its antigen is as yet unknown.

Reverse transcription of all isolated RNA meant that expressed TCRB transcripts were sequenced. Data came from immunoSEQ multiplex PCR; TCRdb stores just in-frame clones and leaves some out. The sample shows around 240,000 clones, 16% of them seen only once. CDR3 length equals 14 residues. From germline, CDR1 is SGHRS and CDR2 YFSETQ. V was clipped by 4 bases and J by 3 bases; unmatched bases: 7. Via the markers CD45RO/CCR7/CD25/CD127/CD95/CD27, stem cell-like memory, regulatory, central memory and naive CD4+ cells were sorted. The sample was naive CD4+ T cells from blood. The receptor was isolated from a young man with type 1 diabetes. The J gene is TRBJ2-7, the V gene TRBV5-1; 7 nucleotides align to TRBD1. Here the CDR3 reads CASSPAGTVYEQYF. The CDR3 DNA reads as TGCGCCAGCAGCCCAGCCGGGACAGTCTACGAGCAGTACTTC.